This TCR beta chain appears in the sequencing data of a study of blood T cell repertoires in COVID-19. On the study more broadly: Samples of COVID-19 (acute and convalescent) were obtained from the United States, Italy and Spain. Sample material is recorded as cDNA or gDNA derived from T cells, B-cell-depleted T cells, or PBMCs.

As originally analysed: Reference gene primer amplification in the assay estimated nucleated cell counts. Produced via immunoSEQ multiplex PCR; TCRdb's table is partial and in-frame only. V, J and clone size are taken as reported in that table, and D and trimming were inferred from the DNA itself. The data hold hundreds of thousands of clones, with around 91% observed a single time. This clone has just one count. The CDR3 spans 17 residues. This TCR was sampled from a woman under 30 who had recovered from COVID-19. V usage is TRBV21-1 and J usage is TRBJ2-2; TRBD2 is taken as the D call from the table, unchecked against the DNA. TRBV21-1 represents a pseudogene. The sample taken for sequencing was peripheral blood. CDR3 bases: TGTGCCAGCAGCAAAGGACTAGCGGGAGAGGTCACCGGGGAGCTGTTTTTT. It codes for CASSKGLAGEVTGELFF.